The following is a TCR beta chain sequence with its context. The antigen it binds to is not known. The sample holds no much larger clone one base away, and base qualities are not on file. The data were taken from a study of T cell responses to AZD1222 COVID-19 vaccine (dated by TCRdb to 2020 to 2023). Regarding the research as a whole: A total of just over 230 trial participants underwent TCR sequencing, of whom 200 to 220 had received two doses of AZD1222 and 26 had received two doses of the MenACWY control vaccine. Trial participants were enrolled into age subgroups of 18-55, 56-69 and 70-plus years, which contained around 140, 26 and 57 TCR-sequenced participants, respectively.

What the time point label conveys for this sample: about 28 days (+/-7) after the second vaccine dose. AZD1222 recipients whose second dose came at about 4 weeks and those whose second dose came at about 12 weeks were combined into one group, since spike-specific TCR depth and breadth did not differ between the two schedules. Vaccinee samples were obtained from the UK trials COV001 and COV002, which included a single-blind randomized controlled phase 2/3 trial of AZD1222 (ChAdOx1 nCoV-19) in healthy adults. For TCRbeta chain sequencing, PBMC samples from trial participants were taken at day 0 and at day 28 after the second dose. V and J are truncated by 6 bases and 3 bases respectively, leaving an intervening sequence of 16 bases. CDR1 and CDR2 are drawn from the germline V gene: MNHEY, SVGEGT. The CDR3 sequence holds 15 residues, the cysteine and phenylalanine included. The DNA shown is the 45-base CDR3, in frame from base 1.

The CDR3 regions of human TCRbeta chains were subjected to immunosequencing. As for how the authors treated the data: Repertoire TCRs were matched against a reference library of SARS-CoV-2-specific TCRs generated with the MIRA antigen-specificity platform. Breadth meant the fraction of unique TCRs that were SARS-CoV-2-associated, whereas depth meant the fraction of total T cells that were SARS-CoV-2-associated. Using the MIRA data, each spike-specific TCR was mapped to the spike region that the TCR reacts to and placed in a CD4 or CD8 class. Log10-transformed breadth and depth values were compared by one-way ANOVA with Sidak's multiple comparisons tests. Held by TCRdb, this immuneACCESS table contains in-frame sequences only and omits some clones. Under half of the omission traces to an unresolved V gene where checked; the cause of the rest is unknown. The DNA was the basis for D and trimming; V, J and clone size are from that table. The sample table lists roughly 150,000 clones, roughly 92% of them with a count of one. The ten largest clones capture 9.3% of the sample.

Overall study outcomes, separate from this receptor: After two AZD1222 doses, spike-specific TCR breadth and depth were significantly higher than at day 0 and than in MenACWY recipients. In the small 56-69-year group, the increase in depth fell short of significance, most likely because of low power. The vaccine-associated CD4 TCRs covered the entire spike protein, and the dominant responses fell in regions 160-218 and 743-854. Epitopes outside the regions mutated in the B.1.351 and B.1.1.7 variants were reportedly recognized by nearly half of the unique spike-specific TCRs. Because no day 14 peak-response samples were available, the repertoires could be characterized only after the peak T cell response. Participants were mostly white British and included more females than males, and it was suggested by the authors that clonal diversity may have been underestimated. Conclusions about previously exposed vaccinees were limited because only a handful of AZD1222 recipients were SARS-CoV-2 seropositive at baseline.

The chain uses TRBV6-2 or TRBV6-3 and TRBJ2-3, with TRBD1 as a weak D call on 6 bases. This clonotype was sampled from an adult who received the AZD1222 COVID-19 vaccine. The source was peripheral blood, collected 28 days after the second AZD1222 dose. The CDR3 has the sequence CASRPLGGQTDTQYF. The nucleotides read TGTGCCAGCAGACCTCTTGGGGGCCAGACAGATACGCAGTATTTT.